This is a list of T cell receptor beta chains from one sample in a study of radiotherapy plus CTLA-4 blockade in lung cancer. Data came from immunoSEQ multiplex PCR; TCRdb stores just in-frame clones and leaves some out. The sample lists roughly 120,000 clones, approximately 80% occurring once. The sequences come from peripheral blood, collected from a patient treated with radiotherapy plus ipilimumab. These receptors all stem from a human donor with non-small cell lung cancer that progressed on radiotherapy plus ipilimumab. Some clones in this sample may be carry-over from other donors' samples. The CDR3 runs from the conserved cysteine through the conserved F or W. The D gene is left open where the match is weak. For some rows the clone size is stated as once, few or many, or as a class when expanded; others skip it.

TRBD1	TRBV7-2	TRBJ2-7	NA	TGTGCCAGCAGGTCAGGGGGACCCTACGAGCAGTACTTC	CASRSGGPYEQYF
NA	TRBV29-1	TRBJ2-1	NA	TGCAGCGTTGGCTGGGAGGCAGGCCCCTACAATGAGCAGTTCTTC	CSVGWEAGPYNEQFF
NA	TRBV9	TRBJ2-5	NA	TGTGCCAGCAGCGTAGTTGCGGGGGCGGAGACCCAGTACTTC	CASSVVAGAETQYF
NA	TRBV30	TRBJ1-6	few	TGTGCCTGGGGGACTTCTTCACCCCTCCACTTT	CAWGTSSPLHF
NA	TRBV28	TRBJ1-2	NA	TGTGCCAGCAGTTTAGGTGTCTATGGCTACACCTTC	CASSLGVYGYTF
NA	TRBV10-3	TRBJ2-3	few	TGTGCCATCAGTGAGTCGTTAGATACGCAGTATTTT	CAISESLDTQYF
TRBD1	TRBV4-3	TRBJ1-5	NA	TGCGCCAGCAGCCAAGACAGGGGGCGGTTTAATAATCAGCCCCAGCATTTT	CASSQDRGRFNNQPQHF
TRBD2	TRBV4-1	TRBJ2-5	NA	TGCGCCAGCAGCCAAGGGGCGACTAGCGGGGGGCTAGAGACCCAGTACTTC	CASSQGATSGGLETQYF
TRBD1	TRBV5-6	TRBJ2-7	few	TGTGCCAGCAGCGTAGGGACAGATCCGAGCTACGAGCAGTACTTC	CASSVGTDPSYEQYF
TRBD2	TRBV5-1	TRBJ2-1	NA	TGCGCCAGCAGCCCGCACGGAGGGGCGGGGGTGATGAATGAGCAGTTCTTC	CASSPHGGAGVMNEQFF
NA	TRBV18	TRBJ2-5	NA	TGTGCCAGCTCACCACCAGGGCAAGAGACCCAGTACTTC	CASSPPGQETQYF
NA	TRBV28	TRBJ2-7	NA	TGTGCCAGCAGTTTATCTGGGCCTACAGCAGACGAGCAGTACTTC	CASSLSGPTADEQYF
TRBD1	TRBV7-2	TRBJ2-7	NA	TGTGCCAGCAGTCTGGACAGGCGACCTTGGGGCGAGCAGTACTTC	CASSLDRRPWGEQYF
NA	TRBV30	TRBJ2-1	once	TGTGCCTGGAGTGACGGGACTGCCCCCAATGAGCAGTTCTTC	CAWSDGTAPNEQFF
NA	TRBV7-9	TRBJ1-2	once	TGTGCCAGCAGCCCTCCCCAGTCCGGCGGGGCCTATGGCTACACCTTC	CASSPPQSGGAYGYTF
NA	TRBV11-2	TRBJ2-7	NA	TGTGCCAGCAGCTTTAACGGGCAGGACCCCTACTTC	CASSFNGQDPYF
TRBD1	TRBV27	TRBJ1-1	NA	TGTGCCAGCAGACGTAGTGGACAGGGGATGAACACTGAAGCTTTCTTT	CASRRSGQGMNTEAFF
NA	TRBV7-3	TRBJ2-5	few	TGTGCCAGCAGCCCGGGGGGCGCACGTCGGGAGACCCAGTACTTC	CASSPGGARRETQYF
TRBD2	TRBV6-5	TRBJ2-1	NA	TGTGCCAGCAGTTACCGTGGCGGGGGGTCCTACAATGAGCAGTTCTTC	CASSYRGGGSYNEQFF
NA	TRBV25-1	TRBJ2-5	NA	TGTGCCAGCAGTGATTTAGCGGTGCCCCAGTACTTC	CASSDLAVPQYF
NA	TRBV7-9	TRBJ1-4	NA	TGTGCCAGCAGCTTCAAGGGCGGAAATGAAAAACTGTTTTTT	CASSFKGGNEKLFF
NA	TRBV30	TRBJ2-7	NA	TGTGCCTGGATTCCGAGGAGCTACGAGCAGTACTTC	CAWIPRSYEQYF
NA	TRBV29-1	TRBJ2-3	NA	TGCAGCGTTGAAGGTGAACAGGGCCAATTCCCAGATACGCAGTATTTT	CSVEGEQGQFPDTQYF
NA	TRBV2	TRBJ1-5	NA	TGTGCCAGCAATCTGGACAGACAAAATCAGCCCCAGCATTTT	CASNLDRQNQPQHF
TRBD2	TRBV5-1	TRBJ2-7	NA	TGCGCCAGCAGCTTGGTCCTAGCGGGGGGAGCCTACGAGCAGTACTTC	CASSLVLAGGAYEQYF
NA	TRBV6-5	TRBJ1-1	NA	TGTGCCAGCAGCCCCGGGCCTAGGGTGAACACTGAAGCTTTCTTT	CASSPGPRVNTEAFF
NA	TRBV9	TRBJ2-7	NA	TGTGCCAGCAGCGGGCCCTCGTCCTACGAGCAGTACTTC	CASSGPSSYEQYF
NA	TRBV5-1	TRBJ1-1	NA	TGCGCCAGCAGCCAGATTATGAACACTGAAGCTTTCTTT	CASSQIMNTEAFF
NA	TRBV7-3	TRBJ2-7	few	TGTGCCAGCAGCCCCCGGGACGGACCCTACGAGCAGTACTTC	CASSPRDGPYEQYF
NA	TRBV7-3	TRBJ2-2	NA	TGTGCCAGCAGCTCCGGGACCCAGCTGTTTTTT	CASSSGTQLFF
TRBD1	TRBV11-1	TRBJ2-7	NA	TGTGCCAGCAGCTGGGGGACAGGTCCCTCCTACGAGCAGTACTTC	CASSWGTGPSYEQYF
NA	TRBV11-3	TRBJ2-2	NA	TGTGCCAGCAGACAAACAGGGACCGGGGAGCTGTTTTTT	CASRQTGTGELFF
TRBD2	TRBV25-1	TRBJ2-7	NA	TGTGCCAGCAGTGAATATAGGGCGGGACTAGCGGGGAGGGAGCAGTACTTC	CASSEYRAGLAGREQYF
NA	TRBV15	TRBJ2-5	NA	TGTGCCACCAGCAGACTACCCTTCCCAGGCCAAGAGACCCAGTACTTC	CATSRLPFPGQETQYF
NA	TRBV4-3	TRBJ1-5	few	TGCGCCAGCAGCCCGGACGTCAATCAGCCCCAGCATTTT	CASSPDVNQPQHF
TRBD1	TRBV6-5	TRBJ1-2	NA	TGTGCCAGCACCCGGACAGGGGCTGACTATGGCTACACCTTC	CASTRTGADYGYTF
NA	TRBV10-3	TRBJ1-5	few	TGTGCCACCCATCAGCCCCAGCATTTT	CATHQPQHF
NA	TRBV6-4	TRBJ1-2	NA	TGTGCCAGCAGTGACTCCGGGCAGGGCCCTATCTCCTTC	CASSDSGQGPISF
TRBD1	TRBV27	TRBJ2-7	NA	TGTGCCAGCAGCCCGGGACAGGTGATCTACGAGCAGTACTTC	CASSPGQVIYEQYF
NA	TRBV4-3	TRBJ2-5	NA	TGCGCCAGCAGCCTGCCTGAGCGGCGAGAGACCCAGTACTTC	CASSLPERRETQYF
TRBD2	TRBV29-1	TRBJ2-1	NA	TGCAGCGTGGCCCGACTAGCGGGGGGTTACAATGAGCAGTTCTTC	CSVARLAGGYNEQFF
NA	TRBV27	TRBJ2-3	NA	TGTGCCAGCAGTTTAGGTCAGGGGGGAGATACGCAGTATTTT	CASSLGQGGDTQYF
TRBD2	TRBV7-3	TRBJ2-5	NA	TGTGCCAGCAGCCCCACCAGCGGGGGTCTTGAGACCCAGTACTTC	CASSPTSGGLETQYF
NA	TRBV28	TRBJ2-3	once	TGTGCCAGCAGTTTAAGGGTCCTAGCAATCGATACGCAGTATTTT	CASSLRVLAIDTQYF
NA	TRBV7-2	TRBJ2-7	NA	TGTGCCAGCAGCTTATCTCCCTCAAAGGAGTACTTC	CASSLSPSKEYF
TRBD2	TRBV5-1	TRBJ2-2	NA	TGCGCCAGCAGCCCCTTAGCGGGGGCCTTACGAAACACCGGGGAGCTGTTTTTT	CASSPLAGALRNTGELFF
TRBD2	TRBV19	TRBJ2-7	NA	TGTGCCAGTAGTCCCGGGGGGAGCAACTCCTACGAGCAGTACTTC	CASSPGGSNSYEQYF
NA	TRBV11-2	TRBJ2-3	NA	TGTGCCAGCAGCTTAGGCAGGGGAACCACAGATACGCAGTATTTT	CASSLGRGTTDTQYF
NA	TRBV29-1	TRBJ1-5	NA	TGCAGCGTCGGTAGGGCCTACAATCAGCCCCAGCATTTT	CSVGRAYNQPQHF